This T cell receptor (beta chain) stems from a study of regulatory T cells in long-lasting Graves disease. Across the whole study: For a period under 3 months, newly diagnosed Graves' patients had taken antithyroid drugs.

Assembly of TCR beta libraries relied on iRepertoire HTBI primers together with Arm-PCR of CDR3 regions. TCRdb called the multiplex PCR reads again in MiXCR, with one record for every CDR3 protein. The sample includes 550,000 to 700,000 distinct CDR3 sequences, about 16% seen only once; the top ten take about 12%. Sample time point: newly diagnosed GD, antithyroid drugs for less than 3 months. The authors made the TCR library using RNA they extracted from PBMCs. Staff took around 9 milliliters of peripheral blood and put it into EDTA tubes. In its sample, this clonotype was seen many times. In addition, the sample was reused for a study of T cells in Graves' hyperthyroidism and ophthalmopathy.

The specimen comprised peripheral blood mononuclear cells (PBMCs), sampled at new diagnosis, from a patient treated with antithyroid drugs. The TCR originated in a young man with Graves disease.

CDR3 sequence (DNA): TGTGCCAGCTCACCACCGTCCGTCTCCTACGAGCAGTACTTC. Amino acids: CASSPPSVSYEQYF. The V and J genes are TRBV18 and TRBJ2-7; D gene ambiguous. The CDR3 consists of 14 residues. Germline-derived CDR1 and CDR2 are KGHSH and LQKENI. Trimming left V 0 bases short and J 0 bases short, with 6 bases between. Together with reference TRBV18 and TRBJ2-7, the CDR3 gives the full variable domain: NAGVMQNPRHLVRRRGQEARLRCSPMKGHSHVYWYRQLPEEGLKFMVYLQKENIIDESGMPKERFSAEFPKEGPSILRIQQVVRGDSAAYFCASSPPSVSYEQYFGPGTRLTVT.